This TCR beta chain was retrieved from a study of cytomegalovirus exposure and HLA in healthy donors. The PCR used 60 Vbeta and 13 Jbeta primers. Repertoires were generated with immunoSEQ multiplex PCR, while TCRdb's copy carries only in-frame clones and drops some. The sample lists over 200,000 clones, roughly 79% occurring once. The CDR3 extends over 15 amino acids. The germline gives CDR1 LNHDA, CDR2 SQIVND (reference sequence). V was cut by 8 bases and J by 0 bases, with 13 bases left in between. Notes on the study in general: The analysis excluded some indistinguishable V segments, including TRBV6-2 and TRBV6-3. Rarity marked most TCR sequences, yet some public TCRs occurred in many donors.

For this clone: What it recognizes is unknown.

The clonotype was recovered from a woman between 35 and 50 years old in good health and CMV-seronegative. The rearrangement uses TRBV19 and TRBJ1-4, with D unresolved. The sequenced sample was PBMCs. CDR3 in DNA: TGTGCCAGTTCAACATACGATTCAACTAATGAAAAACTGTTTTTT. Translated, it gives CASSTYDSTNEKLFF.